Sequencing of this T cell receptor beta chain was carried out in a study of regulatory T cells in long-lasting Graves disease. Study overall: Graves' patients, newly diagnosed, had taken antithyroid drugs under 3 months. Study results and caveats: Repertoires from persistent disease leaned toward TRBV28, TRBJ1-2 and TRBJ2-5.

CDR1 MGHRA and CDR2 YSYEKL come from the germline V gene. The CDR3 contains 13 residues. V gave up 1 base and J gave up 8 bases, with 8 bases separating them. Time point specified: newly diagnosed GD, antithyroid drugs for less than 3 months. Extracted RNA from PBMCs served as the source of the TCR library. The patients were enrolled through endocrinology in Xi'an, China. Building the TCR beta libraries relied on iRepertoire HTBI primers, and CDR3 regions underwent Arm-PCR. TCRdb itself ran the multiplex PCR reads through MiXCR, one entry per CDR3 protein. Of a few hundred thousand distinct CDR3 sequences detected, roughly 17% appear once; the ten largest clones hold roughly 27%. This clonotype was observed many times. The antigen remains undetermined. In addition, the sample was reused for a study of T cells in Graves' hyperthyroidism and ophthalmopathy.

The source was peripheral blood mononuclear cells (PBMCs), collected at new diagnosis, from a patient treated with antithyroid drugs. The source of this sequence is a middle-aged man with Graves disease. V and J are TRBV4-1 and TRBJ1-4; TRBD1 is a possible D gene (5 bases). In DNA form, the CDR3 reads TGCGCCAGCAGCCAAGTTTGGGACGAAAAACTGTTTTTT. Translation gives CASSQVWDEKLFF.